The rows below give T cell receptor beta chains drawn from one sample of a study of early T cells in non-severe SARS-CoV-2 infection. TCRdb reanalysed the 5' RACE reads using MiXCR and keeps one entry per CDR3 protein. This repertoire shows tens of thousands of distinct CDR3 sequences, 5% found once; its top ten account for over 3.5%. The sample was whole blood. The receptors were sampled from an adult who was a healthcare worker with PCR-confirmed SARS-CoV-2 infection or an uninfected control (not recorded which). The CDR3 runs from the conserved cysteine through the conserved F or W. A D gene is named only where the DNA matches it firmly. Only some rows state a clone size, as once, few, many or a class for expanded clones.

D gene: NA; J gene: TRBJ2-3; V gene: TRBV29-1; clone size: many; CDR3 protein: CSASSGGRDTQYF; CDR3 DNA: TGCAGCGCCTCTTCCGGGGGGCGGGATACGCAGTATTTT
D gene: NA; J gene: TRBJ2-2; V gene: TRBV2; clone size: medium-sized; CDR3 protein: CASSEWGEDTGELFF; CDR3 DNA: TGTGCCAGCAGTGAGTGGGGGGAGGACACCGGGGAGCTGTTTTTT
D gene: NA; J gene: TRBJ2-1; V gene: TRBV3-1; clone size: many; CDR3 protein: CASSDPDEQFF; CDR3 DNA: TGTGCCAGCAGCGACCCCGATGAGCAGTTCTTC
D gene: TRBD1; J gene: TRBJ1-4; V gene: TRBV7-9; clone size: many; CDR3 protein: CASSPLLGGLGEKLFF; CDR3 DNA: TGTGCCAGCAGCCCCCTCCTAGGGGGCTTAGGTGAAAAACTGTTTTTT
D gene: TRBD1; J gene: TRBJ2-7; V gene: TRBV28; clone size: NA; CDR3 protein: CASSSTGGVIYEQYF; CDR3 DNA: TGTGCCAGCAGTTCAACAGGGGGCGTGATCTACGAGCAGTACTTC
D gene: NA; J gene: TRBJ2-7; V gene: TRBV12-3/TRBV12-4; clone size: many; CDR3 protein: CASRSGTVYEQYF; CDR3 DNA: TGTGCCAGCAGGAGCGGGACAGTTTACGAGCAGTACTTC
D gene: TRBD2; J gene: TRBJ2-3; V gene: TRBV10-1; clone size: many; CDR3 protein: CASSETSGGTDTQYF; CDR3 DNA: TGCGCCAGCAGTGAGACTAGCGGAGGCACAGATACGCAGTATTTT
D gene: NA; J gene: TRBJ1-4; V gene: TRBV6-5; clone size: many; CDR3 protein: CASSYTAGGATNEKLFF; CDR3 DNA: TGTGCCAGCAGTTACACCGCTGGGGGTGCGACTAATGAAAAACTGTTTTTT
D gene: NA; J gene: TRBJ1-1; V gene: TRBV19; clone size: many; CDR3 protein: CASSINRETEAFF; CDR3 DNA: TGTGCCAGTAGTATAAACAGGGAGACTGAAGCTTTCTTT
D gene: NA; J gene: TRBJ2-7; V gene: TRBV28; clone size: many; CDR3 protein: CASSFEGWQYF; CDR3 DNA: TGTGCCAGCAGTTTCGAGGGCTGGCAGTACTTC
D gene: NA; J gene: TRBJ1-2; V gene: TRBV7-2; clone size: many; CDR3 protein: CASSPGAGIHGYTF; CDR3 DNA: TGTGCCAGCAGCCCCGGGGCAGGCATCCATGGCTACACCTTC
D gene: TRBD2; J gene: TRBJ2-6; V gene: TRBV19; clone size: many; CDR3 protein: CASSTVAGATSGANVLTF; CDR3 DNA: TGTGCCAGTAGTACGGTAGCGGGGGCTACTTCTGGGGCCAACGTCCTGACTTTC
D gene: TRBD1; J gene: TRBJ2-7; V gene: TRBV29-1; clone size: many; CDR3 protein: CSVRQGEGEQYF; CDR3 DNA: TGCAGCGTCAGACAGGGTGAAGGCGAGCAGTACTTC
D gene: NA; J gene: TRBJ2-1; V gene: TRBV5-1; clone size: NA; CDR3 protein: CASSLDNEQFF; CDR3 DNA: TGCGCCAGCAGCTTGGACAATGAGCAGTTCTTC
D gene: NA; J gene: TRBJ1-1; V gene: TRBV5-4; clone size: few; CDR3 protein: CASRYRKGTEAFF; CDR3 DNA: TGTGCCAGCAGATATCGGAAGGGGACTGAAGCTTTCTTT
D gene: TRBD1; J gene: TRBJ1-1; V gene: TRBV5-4; clone size: NA; CDR3 protein: CASRETGGAVEAFF; CDR3 DNA: TGTGCCAGCAGGGAGACAGGGGGCGCGGTTGAAGCTTTCTTT
D gene: TRBD1; J gene: TRBJ1-2; V gene: TRBV19; clone size: many; CDR3 protein: CASSIFGQGAHYGYTF; CDR3 DNA: TGTGCCAGTAGTATCTTCGGACAGGGGGCACACTATGGCTACACCTTC
D gene: NA; J gene: TRBJ2-1; V gene: TRBV10-3; clone size: many; CDR3 protein: CAIQGRLTYNEQFF; CDR3 DNA: TGTGCCATACAGGGGAGGCTCACCTACAATGAGCAGTTCTTC
D gene: NA; J gene: TRBJ2-7; V gene: TRBV3-1; clone size: many; CDR3 protein: CASSPQVQGGSYEQYF; CDR3 DNA: TGTGCCAGCAGCCCTCAAGTCCAGGGAGGATCCTACGAGCAGTACTTC
D gene: TRBD1; J gene: TRBJ1-1; V gene: TRBV20-1; clone size: few; CDR3 protein: CSARGAGQWGTEAFF; CDR3 DNA: TGCAGTGCTAGAGGTGCGGGACAGTGGGGCACTGAAGCTTTCTTT
D gene: TRBD1; J gene: TRBJ2-1; V gene: TRBV11-2; clone size: many; CDR3 protein: CASSPRTGDSNEQFF; CDR3 DNA: TGTGCCAGCAGCCCAAGGACAGGGGACTCAAATGAGCAGTTCTTC
D gene: TRBD2; J gene: TRBJ2-1; V gene: TRBV7-2; clone size: many; CDR3 protein: CASSPSLAGNYNEQFF; CDR3 DNA: TGTGCCAGCAGCCCGTCACTAGCGGGGAACTACAATGAGCAGTTCTTC
D gene: NA; J gene: TRBJ2-7; V gene: TRBV29-1; clone size: many; CDR3 protein: CSVGTYEQYF; CDR3 DNA: TGCAGCGTTGGTACCTACGAGCAGTACTTC
D gene: TRBD1; J gene: TRBJ2-7; V gene: TRBV9; clone size: medium-sized; CDR3 protein: CASSAGDSGNEQYF; CDR3 DNA: TGTGCCAGCAGCGCAGGGGACAGTGGGAACGAGCAGTACTTC
D gene: NA; J gene: TRBJ1-4; V gene: TRBV11-2; clone size: many; CDR3 protein: CASSGSPGPGSEKLFF; CDR3 DNA: TGTGCCAGCAGCGGTTCACCGGGGCCCGGCAGTGAAAAACTGTTTTTT
D gene: NA; J gene: TRBJ2-1; V gene: TRBV11-2; clone size: many; CDR3 protein: CASSPRFGSYNEQFF; CDR3 DNA: TGTGCCAGCAGCCCAAGATTCGGCTCCTACAATGAGCAGTTCTTC
D gene: NA; J gene: TRBJ2-5; V gene: TRBV28; clone size: few; CDR3 protein: CASRQGAMYQETQYF; CDR3 DNA: TGTGCCAGCAGGCAGGGTGCAATGTACCAAGAGACCCAGTACTTC
D gene: NA; J gene: TRBJ2-1; V gene: TRBV11-2; clone size: many; CDR3 protein: CASSPTSGARYNEQFF; CDR3 DNA: TGTGCCAGCAGCCCGACGTCAGGGGCAAGGTACAATGAGCAGTTCTTC
D gene: TRBD2; J gene: TRBJ2-5; V gene: TRBV6-2/TRBV6-3; clone size: NA; CDR3 protein: CASSYGTSGGQETQYF; CDR3 DNA: TGTGCCAGCAGTTACGGGACTAGCGGGGGCCAAGAGACCCAGTACTTC
D gene: TRBD2; J gene: TRBJ2-5; V gene: TRBV7-9; clone size: many; CDR3 protein: CASSLTSDQETQYF; CDR3 DNA: TGTGCCAGCAGCCTCACTAGCGACCAAGAGACCCAGTACTTC
D gene: NA; J gene: TRBJ2-5; V gene: TRBV29-1; clone size: medium-sized; CDR3 protein: CSGGQETQYF; CDR3 DNA: TGCAGCGGAGGCCAAGAGACCCAGTACTTC
D gene: NA; J gene: TRBJ2-7; V gene: TRBV7-8; clone size: many; CDR3 protein: CASSPRIEQYF; CDR3 DNA: TGTGCCAGCAGCCCACGTATCGAGCAGTACTTC
D gene: NA; J gene: TRBJ2-7; V gene: TRBV7-9; clone size: many; CDR3 protein: CASSATGTSHEQYF; CDR3 DNA: TGTGCCAGCAGCGCGACCGGGACTTCCCACGAGCAGTACTTC
D gene: TRBD2; J gene: TRBJ2-6; V gene: TRBV10-2; clone size: many; CDR3 protein: CASRNPGLAGASSGANVLTF; CDR3 DNA: TGCGCCAGCAGAAATCCGGGACTAGCGGGGGCCAGCTCTGGGGCCAACGTCCTGACTTTC
D gene: NA; J gene: TRBJ1-1; V gene: TRBV5-1; clone size: NA; CDR3 protein: CASSSGQQNTEAFF; CDR3 DNA: TGCGCCAGCAGCTCTGGACAGCAGAACACTGAAGCTTTCTTT
D gene: NA; J gene: TRBJ1-1; V gene: TRBV6-2/TRBV6-3; clone size: NA; CDR3 protein: CASINRANEAFF; CDR3 DNA: TGTGCCAGCATAAATCGGGCTAATGAAGCTTTCTTT
D gene: TRBD1; J gene: TRBJ2-7; V gene: TRBV7-9; clone size: many; CDR3 protein: CASSVLGQGVDEQYF; CDR3 DNA: TGTGCCAGCAGCGTCCTCGGACAGGGCGTCGACGAGCAGTACTTC
D gene: NA; J gene: TRBJ2-7; V gene: TRBV9; clone size: NA; CDR3 protein: CASSVGRGFYEQYF; CDR3 DNA: TGTGCCAGCAGCGTAGGACGGGGCTTCTACGAGCAGTACTTC
D gene: NA; J gene: TRBJ2-5; V gene: TRBV12-3/TRBV12-4; clone size: many; CDR3 protein: CASSYWESETQYF; CDR3 DNA: TGTGCCAGCAGTTATTGGGAGTCAGAGACCCAGTACTTC
D gene: NA; J gene: TRBJ2-5; V gene: TRBV6-1; clone size: many; CDR3 protein: CASSGPSRGEETQYF; CDR3 DNA: TGTGCCAGCAGTGGACCTAGTAGGGGGGAAGAGACCCAGTACTTC
D gene: NA; J gene: TRBJ2-7; V gene: TRBV7-9; clone size: many; CDR3 protein: CASSLGVRARGSYEQYF; CDR3 DNA: TGTGCCAGCAGCTTGGGTGTTAGGGCAAGAGGGTCCTACGAGCAGTACTTC